The 10 T cell receptor beta chains listed next were all sequenced from one sample in a study of cytomegalovirus exposure and HLA in healthy donors. Researchers ran the PCR with 60 Vbeta and 13 Jbeta primers. Profiling relied on immunoSEQ multiplex PCR, and the TCRdb table lists in-frame clones only, not all of them. The profile shows about 130,000 clones, around 70% of them singletons. What was sequenced was PBMCs. The receptors here all came from an older woman in good health and CMV-seropositive.

J is TRBJ1-2 and V is TRBV27; a possible D gene is TRBD1 (5 bases). This CDR3 contains 14 residues. Trimming left V 5 bases short and J 2 bases short, with 12 bases between. Germline-derived CDR1 and CDR2 are MNHEY and SMNVEV (reference sequence). Written as DNA, the CDR3 is TGTGCCAGCAGTCCCCTGGGGGGGAACTATGGCTACACCTTC. It encodes CASSPLGGNYGYTF.

The rearrangement links TRBV7-2 to TRBJ2-7, with 7 positions matching TRBD1. The CDR3 is 14 amino acids. J was trimmed by 4 bases and V by 6 bases; bases with no gene match: 9. From germline, CDR1 is SGHTA and CDR2 FQGNSA. The CDR3 is CASSHTGTAYEQYF. In DNA, the CDR3 is TGTGCCAGCAGTCATACCGGGACAGCTTACGAGCAGTACTTC.

In this sample, this clone turned up a few times. The V gene is TRBV18, the J gene TRBJ2-7; the match to TRBD2 covers 10 bases. J lost 3 bases, V lost 3 bases, and 5 bases had no gene match. The CDR3 covers 15 residues. Germline V lookup: CDR1 KGHSH, CDR2 LQKENI. CDR3 region: CASSPASGGNYEQYF. The CDR3 DNA reads TGTGCCAGCTCACCCGCTAGCGGGGGCAACTACGAGCAGTACTTC. The whole variable domain, remainder taken from reference TRBV18 and TRBJ2-7, is NAGVMQNPRHLVRRRGQEARLRCSPMKGHSHVYWYRQLPEEGLKFMVYLQKENIIDESGMPKERFSAEFPKEGPSILRIQQVVRGDSAAYFCASSPASGGNYEQYFGPGTRLTVT.

The gene calls are TRBV5-1 and TRBJ1-2; 7 bases fit TRBD1. The V gene's germline CDR1 is SGHRS and CDR2 YFSETQ. J gave up 2 bases and V 3 bases, and 7 bases lay outside the gene matches. The CDR3 is 15 residues long. The CDR3 here is CASSYPGQSNYGYTF. The CDR3 DNA follows: TGCGCCAGCAGCTACCCGGGACAGTCGAACTATGGCTACACCTTC.

V is TRBV6-5 and J is TRBJ2-3; D may be TRBD2 (5 bases). The CDR3 runs 12 residues. The germline gives CDR1 MNHEY, CDR2 SVGAGI. Between the trimmed V and J ends, which lost 7 bases and 3 bases, there was a span of 8 bases. CDR3 in DNA: TGTGCCAGCACTAGCCTGACAGATACGCAGTATTTT. Translation gives CASTSLTDTQYF.

The rearrangement uses TRBV29-1 and TRBJ1-2; D uncertain. The CDR3 extends over 12 amino acids. Trimming cost V 3 bases and J 5 bases, with 10 bases left between them. The germline V gene encodes CDR1 SQVTM and CDR2 ANQGSEA. The CDR3 sequence is CSVDNKLYGYTF. The CDR3 bases are TGCAGCGTTGACAACAAACTATATGGCTACACCTTC.

The CDR3 region is CASSFRSRNEKLFF. The CDR3 DNA reads as TGTGCCAGCAGCTTTAGATCAAGAAATGAAAAACTGTTTTTT. The rearrangement links TRBV7-6 to TRBJ1-4; no firm D call. The CDR3 loop spans 14 amino acids. CDR1 SGHVS and CDR2 FNYEAQ come from the germline V gene. Trimming shortened V by 3 bases and J by 5 bases, and 10 bases separated the two germline ends.

This clone was counted at least ten times. The V and J genes are TRBV29-1 and TRBJ2-7, with a possible D match to TRBD1 (6 bases). The V and J ends lost 7 bases and 2 bases respectively, with 18 bases between them. The CDR3 consists of 14 residues. Germline CDR1 reads SQVTM; CDR2 reads ANQGSEA. CDR3 sequence: CSALGGTSTYEQYF. The CDR3 DNA reads TGCAGCGCTTTAGGGGGTACGTCTACCTACGAGCAGTACTTC.

V gene TRBV5-4 combines with J gene TRBJ2-1, with 7 bases identical to TRBD2. Per germline, CDR1 SGHNT and CDR2 YYREEE (reference sequence). V was clipped by 2 bases and J by 4 bases; unmatched bases: 6. CDR3 size: 15 residues. The CDR3 sequence is CASSFRSGAYNEQFF. CDR3 nucleotide sequence: TGTGCCAGCAGCTTTAGAAGCGGGGCATACAATGAGCAGTTCTTC.

The V call is TRBV7-2, the J call TRBJ2-2, with TRBD2 matching 11 bases. The CDR3 runs 15 residues. After removal of 3 bases from V and 7 bases from J, the junction contained 4 bases not matched to a gene. Germline V gives CDR1 SGHTA, CDR2 FQGNSA. The CDR3 DNA reads TGTGCCAGCAGCTTTTTAGCGGGAGGGGGCGGGGAGCTGTTTTTT. As protein: CASSFLAGGGGELFF.